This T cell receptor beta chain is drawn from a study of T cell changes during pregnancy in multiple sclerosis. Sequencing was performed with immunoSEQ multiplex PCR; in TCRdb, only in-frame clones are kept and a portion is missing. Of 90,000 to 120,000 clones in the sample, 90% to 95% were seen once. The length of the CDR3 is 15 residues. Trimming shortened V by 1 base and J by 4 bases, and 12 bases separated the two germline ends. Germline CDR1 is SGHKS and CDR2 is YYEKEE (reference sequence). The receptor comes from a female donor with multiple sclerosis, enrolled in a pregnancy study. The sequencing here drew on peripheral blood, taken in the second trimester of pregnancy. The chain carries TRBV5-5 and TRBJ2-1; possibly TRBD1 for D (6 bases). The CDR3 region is CASSLRTGMYNEQFF. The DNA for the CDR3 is TGTGCCAGCAGCTTGAGAACAGGGATGTACAATGAGCAGTTCTTC.